This entry concerns a single T cell receptor (beta chain). This sample stems from a study of blood T cell repertoires in COVID-19. About the study: Collection of acute and convalescent COVID-19 samples took place in the United States, Italy and Spain. T cells, B-cell-depleted T cells, or PBMCs provided the cDNA or gDNA that served as material.

Seattle patients were enrolled during active infection and followed longitudinally. Original analysis: Amplification of reference gene primers provided the estimated nucleated cell counts. Only in-frame clones appear in the TCRdb table, and some are missing; sequencing was by immunoSEQ multiplex PCR. V, J and clone size were drawn from that table, and D and trimming were deduced from the DNA. Seen here are approximately 260,000 clones, over 80% observed once, and the top ten hold roughly 10%. After removal of 6 bases from V and 0 bases from J, the junction contained 5 bases not matched to a gene. The CDR3 is 15 amino acids. CDR1 and CDR2 (germline): MNHEY, SVGAGI.

The V gene is TRBV6-5, the J gene TRBJ1-1, with TRBD1 identical over 9 bases. Sequencing was carried out using peripheral blood. The clonotype originates from a woman between 70 and 85 years old with COVID-19, enrolled during active disease. For the CDR3, the DNA is TGTGCCAGCAGCCTGACAGGGGGGATGAACACTGAAGCTTTCTTT. Translated, it gives CASSLTGGMNTEAFF.